The rows below give T cell receptor beta chains drawn from one sample of a study of cytomegalovirus exposure and HLA in healthy donors. Repertoires were generated with immunoSEQ multiplex PCR, while TCRdb's copy carries only in-frame clones and drops some. The table lists 110,000 to 150,000 clones, 80% of them singletons. Sequenced sample: PBMCs. The receptors come from a man between 35 and 55 years old in good health and CMV-seronegative. Each CDR3 is given with its conserved first and last residue. The D gene is left open where the match is weak. The size of a clone is reported for some rows only, either as once, few or many, or as a class for expanded clones.

v_gene	abundance	j_gene	d_gene	CDR3aa	CDR3nt
TRBV28	-	TRBJ1-5	-	CASSLRNQPQHF	TGTGCCAGCAGTCTCAGAAATCAGCCCCAGCATTTT
TRBV5-6	few	TRBJ1-1	TRBD1	CASSLRTGGNTEAFF	TGTGCCAGCAGCCTGCGGACAGGGGGGAACACTGAAGCTTTCTTT
TRBV7-9	-	TRBJ2-3	TRBD1	CASSLARQGTDTQYF	TGTGCCAGCAGCTTAGCGCGACAGGGGACAGATACGCAGTATTTT
TRBV6-6	-	TRBJ2-3	TRBD2	CASTPALAGERDTQYF	TGTGCCAGCACCCCAGCCTTAGCGGGGGAGCGGGATACGCAGTATTTT
TRBV28	-	TRBJ1-5	-	CASSFYGLNQPQHF	TGTGCCAGCAGTTTCTACGGTCTCAATCAGCCCCAGCATTTT
TRBV4-1	-	TRBJ2-7	TRBD1	CASRHTNTGQGYEQYF	TGCGCCAGCAGACATACAAATACGGGACAGGGGTACGAGCAGTACTTC
TRBV6-6	-	TRBJ1-5	TRBD1	CASSPTTGFRNQPQHF	TGTGCCAGCAGTCCCACGACAGGGTTTCGCAATCAGCCCCAGCATTTT
TRBV25-1	-	TRBJ2-2	TRBD1	CASRPTGTGDTGELFF	TGTGCCAGCAGACCTACCGGGACAGGGGACACCGGGGAGCTGTTTTTT
TRBV6-1	-	TRBJ2-4	TRBD1	CASSTTGEAKNIQYF	TGTGCCAGCAGTACGACAGGGGAAGCCAAAAACATTCAGTACTTC
TRBV30	once	TRBJ1-6	TRBD1	CAWSAGTAYNSPLHF	TGTGCCTGGAGTGCCGGGACAGCTTATAATTCACCCCTCCACTTT
TRBV10-3	-	TRBJ2-5	-	CASRDSLGETQYF	TGTGCCAGTCGGGACTCTTTGGGCGAGACCCAGTACTTC
TRBV19	-	TRBJ1-2	-	CASSIDQTAYGYTF	TGTGCCAGTAGTATTGACCAGACAGCCTATGGCTACACCTTC
TRBV30	-	TRBJ1-2	-	CAQNQGITSDHGYTF	TGTGCCCAAAACCAGGGCATTACGTCTGATCATGGCTACACCTTC
TRBV14	once	TRBJ2-7	TRBD2	CASQIAGSYEQYF	TGTGCCAGCCAAATAGCGGGGTCCTACGAGCAGTACTTC
TRBV5-1	-	TRBJ1-4	-	CASNDEGEKLFF	TGCGCCAGCAACGACGAGGGTGAAAAACTGTTTTTT